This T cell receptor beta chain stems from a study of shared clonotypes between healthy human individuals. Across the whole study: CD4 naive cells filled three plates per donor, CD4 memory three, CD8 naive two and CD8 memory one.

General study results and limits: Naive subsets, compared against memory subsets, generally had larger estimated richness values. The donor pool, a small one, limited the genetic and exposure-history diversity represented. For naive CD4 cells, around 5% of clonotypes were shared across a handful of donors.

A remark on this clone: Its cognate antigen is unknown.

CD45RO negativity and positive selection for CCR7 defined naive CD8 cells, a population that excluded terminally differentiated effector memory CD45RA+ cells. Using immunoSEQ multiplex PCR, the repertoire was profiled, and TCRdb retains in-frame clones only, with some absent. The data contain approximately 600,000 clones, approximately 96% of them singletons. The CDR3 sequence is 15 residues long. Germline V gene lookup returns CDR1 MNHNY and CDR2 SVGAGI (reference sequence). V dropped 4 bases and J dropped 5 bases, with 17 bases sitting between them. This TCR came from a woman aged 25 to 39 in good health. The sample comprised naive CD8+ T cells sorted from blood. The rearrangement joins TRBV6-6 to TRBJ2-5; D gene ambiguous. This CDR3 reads CASSLGPGTPETQYF. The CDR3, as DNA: TGTGCCAGCAGTTTAGGACCGGGTACCCCCGAGACCCAGTACTTC.